This T cell receptor (beta chain) was observed in a study of CD8 T cells in Susac syndrome. Overall study: Patients with Susac syndrome were therapy-naive, on corticosteroids, or on intravenous immunoglobulin alone at blood draw. General study findings and limits: Clonal CD8+ expansion in Susac was highest in TEMRA cells and active patients. The total CD8+ repertoires yielded around 15 Susac-specific public clones and the CD8+ TEMRA repertoires yielded five.

CDR3 length equals 14 residues. V was clipped by 4 bases and J by 2 bases; unmatched bases: 0. In germline, CDR1 is LNHDA, CDR2 SQIVND (reference sequence). As concerns this clonotype: Its cognate antigen is unknown.

With random hexamers, 0.5 to 1 ug RNA was reverse transcribed. In TCRdb, the immunoSEQ multiplex PCR reads were re-called with MiXCR into one record per CDR3 protein. The profile shows about 81,000 distinct CDR3 sequences, approximately 95% of them singletons. This sequence was found in a human donor with Susac syndrome. Sequencing input: CD8+ T cells from PBMCs. V is TRBV19 and J is TRBJ2-5; 11 bases are a match to TRBD1. CDR3 sequence (DNA): TGTGCCAGTAGTAGGGACAGGGGGCAAGAGACCCAGTACTTC. This codes for CASSRDRGQETQYF.